The 16 T cell receptor beta chains given below trace back to one sample, sequenced in a study of identical twins. TCRdb recomputed calls from the 5' RACE reads with MiXCR, one row per CDR3 protein. This sample has 310,000 or so distinct CDR3 sequences; 9.5% occur once, and the top ten carry 7% to 8.5%. The data were also submitted as part of a second study, on yellow fever vaccine responses in identical twins.

Sequencing was done on a sample of CD8+ T cells sorted from blood. These receptors all stem from a woman younger than 30 in good health.

This clonotype was found many times. The chain carries TRBV11-1 and TRBJ1-6; D possibly corresponds to TRBD1 (6 bases). CDR3 length: 18 amino acids. The V end was cut by 6 bases, the J end by 0 bases, with 18 bases between. CDR1 is SGHAT and CDR2 is FQDESV in the germline V gene (reference sequence). CDR3 DNA: TGTGCCAGCAGTACGAGCAGGGGAGAGAGCTCCTATAATTCACCCCTCCACTTT. It is translated as CASSTSRGESSYNSPLHF.

Ten or more counts support this clonotype. The chain recombines TRBV5-1 with TRBJ2-5, with a weak D call TRBD1 (6 bases). V gave up 3 bases and J gave up 0 bases, with 9 bases separating them. The germline gives CDR1 SGHRS, CDR2 YFSETQ. The CDR3 runs to 14 residues. The CDR3 protein is CASSWGQDQETQYF. The CDR3 nucleotides read TGCGCCAGCAGCTGGGGACAAGACCAAGAGACCCAGTACTTC.

This clonotype was observed a few times. The chain links TRBV5-1 to TRBJ2-7; D possibly corresponds to TRBD2 (6 bases). Germline V CDR1 and CDR2: SGHRS, YFSETQ. Trimming stripped 3 bases from V and 3 bases from J, with 13 bases between. This CDR3 contains 14 residues. CDR3: CASSSAGQNYEQYF. The CDR3 DNA sequence: TGCGCCAGCAGCTCCGCGGGGCAGAACTACGAGCAGTACTTC.

This clonotype was counted between two and nine times. The V and J genes are TRBV28 and TRBJ1-6; possible D gene TRBD1, 5 bases. CDR1 MDHEN and CDR2 SYDVKM come from the germline V gene. The germline V and J ends were trimmed by 3 bases and 7 bases, with 13 bases remaining between them. There are 15 residues in the CDR3. The CDR3 reads CASSLWDRGNSPLHF. The CDR3 DNA reads TGTGCCAGCAGTTTGTGGGACCGAGGGAATTCACCCCTCCACTTT. Variable domain in full (rest from reference TRBV28 and TRBJ1-6): DVKVTQSSRYLVKRTGEKVFLECVQDMDHENMFWYRQDPGLGLRLIYFSYDVKMKEKGDIPEGYSVSREKKERFSLILESASTNQTSMYLCASSLWDRGNSPLHFGNGTRLTVT.

DNA of the CDR3: TGTGCCAGCAGCTTAGCGTGGACAGCGGACCCCGAAGCTTTCTTT. This sequence encodes CASSLAWTADPEAFF. The V gene is TRBV11-1, the J gene TRBJ1-1; TRBD1 might be the D (6 bases). This CDR3 contains 15 residues. Per the germline V gene, CDR1 is SGHAT and CDR2 is FQDESV (reference sequence). Trimming removed 0 bases at V and 8 bases at J, with 16 bases between.

This clonotype came up a few times. The chain couples TRBV20-1 to TRBJ2-5; no clear D gene. CDR1 is DFQATT and CDR2 is SNEGSKA in the germline V gene (reference sequence). The CDR3 loop spans 12 amino acids. Trimming took 6 bases from V and 1 from J, leaving 9 bases between them. The CDR3 here is CSASRSQETQYF. CDR3 nucleotides: TGCAGTGCGAGCCGCAGCCAAGAGACCCAGTACTTC.

The rearrangement links TRBV27 to TRBJ1-5; perhaps TRBD1 as D (5 bases). With 9 bases removed from V and 0 bases from J, the gap between germline ends came to 15 bases. The CDR3 is 15 amino acids. Germline assignment: CDR1 MNHEY and CDR2 SMNVEV (reference sequence). CDR3 nucleotide sequence: TGTGCCAGAAGTGCGGGACCGTATAGCAATCAGCCCCAGCATTTT. Encoded protein: CARSAGPYSNQPQHF.

The chain uses TRBV7-6 and TRBJ2-7; the D is unclear. The CDR3 is 13 residues long. Germline CDR1 is SGHVS and CDR2 is FNYEAQ. V gave up 5 bases and J gave up 0 bases, with 8 bases separating them. The chain's CDR3 is CASSPGNSYEQYF. DNA for the CDR3: TGTGCCAGCAGCCCTGGGAACTCCTACGAGCAGTACTTC.

This clonotype has a handful of counts. The V and J genes are TRBV5-1 and TRBJ2-7; the D gene could be TRBD1 or TRBD2 (6 bases each). Trimming removed 4 bases from V and 5 bases from J, with 16 bases in between. CDR1 is SGHRS, CDR2 YFSETQ, per germline. CDR3 size: 14 residues. DNA for the CDR3: TGCGCCAGCAGCCCTGGGGGGCTCGTCGACGAGCAGTACTTC. Translation: CASSPGGLVDEQYF.

This clonotype has more than one count but fewer than ten. Germline and junction disagree at one end, which may indicate a read error. The V call is TRBV5-6, the J call TRBJ1-3; 7 bases align to TRBD1. There are 16 residues in the CDR3. Germline values: CDR1 SGHDT, CDR2 YYEEEE. CDR3 region: CASNLGTASVGNTIYF. In nucleotides, the CDR3 is TGTGCCAGCAACTTGGGGACAGCCTCCGTGGGAAACACCATATATTTT.

The chain recombines TRBV7-9 with TRBJ2-5; 13 positions agree with TRBD2. V shed 5 bases, J shed 4 bases, and the junction held 7 bases outside the gene matches. CDR1 SEHNR and CDR2 FQNEAQ come from the germline V gene (reference sequence). The CDR3 length is 16 residues. The CDR3 sequence: CASSPRTSGSRETQYF. The CDR3, as DNA: TGTGCCAGCAGCCCAAGGACTAGCGGGAGTCGAGAGACCCAGTACTTC.

This clonotype was seen ten or more times. V and J are TRBV15 and TRBJ1-1; D possibly corresponds to TRBD1 (5 bases). The germline V gene has CDR1 LNHNV and CDR2 YYDKDF (reference sequence). Between the trimmed V and J ends, which lost 9 bases and 0 bases, there was a span of 11 bases. There are 13 residues in the CDR3. In DNA form, the CDR3 reads TGTGCCACGAGACAGATCCTGAACACTGAAGCTTTCTTT. This sequence encodes CATRQILNTEAFF.

This clonotype occurred many times. CDR3 nucleotides: TGTGCCAGCAGCTCCCGGATCGGGGGAGATGGCACAGATACGCAGTATTTT. Translating gives CASSSRIGGDGTDTQYF. V is TRBV4-2 and J is TRBJ2-3; D is possibly TRBD2 (6 bases). The CDR3 length is 17 residues. CDR1 is LGHNA and CDR2 is YNFKEQ in the germline V gene. V was pared by 5 bases and J by 1 base, with 19 bases between.

This clonotype was picked up a small number of times. The V gene is TRBV9, the J gene TRBJ2-1; TRBD1 aligns across 7 bases. With V trimmed by 2 bases and J by 5 bases, 4 bases remained unmatched. The CDR3 loop spans 14 amino acids. The germline V gene encodes CDR1 SGDLS and CDR2 YYNGEE. CDR3 residues: CASSVGTANNEQFF. The DNA of the CDR3 is TGTGCCAGCAGCGTCGGGACAGCGAACAATGAGCAGTTCTTC.

V gene TRBV19 combines with J gene TRBJ1-1; TRBD1 agrees at 8 bases. V gave up 4 bases and J gave up 5 bases; unmatched junction bases: 9. Germline V CDR1 and CDR2: LNHDA, SQIVND (reference sequence). This CDR3 spans 15 amino acids. This chain's CDR3 is CASSRLRDRRTEAFF. The DNA for the CDR3 is TGTGCCAGTAGTAGGCTTCGGGACAGGCGGACTGAAGCTTTCTTT.

This clonotype was detected only a few times. The V and J genes are TRBV5-5 and TRBJ2-2, with D possibly being TRBD1 or TRBD2 (5 bases each). Germline CDR1 is SGHKS and CDR2 is YYEKEE (reference sequence). The V and J ends lost 2 bases and 0 bases respectively, with 11 bases between them. This CDR3 contains 16 residues. CDR3 sequence reads: CASSFRGPANTGELFF. The CDR3 DNA follows: TGTGCCAGCAGCTTCCGGGGCCCCGCGAACACCGGGGAGCTGTTTTTT. Drawing the rest from reference TRBV5-5 and TRBJ2-2, the complete variable domain is DAGVTQSPTHLIKTRGQQVTLRCSPISGHKSVSWYQQVLGQGPQFIFQYYEKEERGRGNFPDRFSARQFPNYSSELNVNALLLGDSALYLCASSFRGPANTGELFFGEGSRLTVL.